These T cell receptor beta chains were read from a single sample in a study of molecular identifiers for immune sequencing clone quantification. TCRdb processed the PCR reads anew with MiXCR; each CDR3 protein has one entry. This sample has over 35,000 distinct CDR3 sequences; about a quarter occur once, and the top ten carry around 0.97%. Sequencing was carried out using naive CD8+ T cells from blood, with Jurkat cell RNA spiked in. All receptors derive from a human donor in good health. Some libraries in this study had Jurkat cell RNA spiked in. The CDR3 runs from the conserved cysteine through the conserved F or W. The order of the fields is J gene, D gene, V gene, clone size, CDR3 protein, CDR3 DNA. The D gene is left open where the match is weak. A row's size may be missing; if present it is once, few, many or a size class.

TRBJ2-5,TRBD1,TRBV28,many,CASRTQGRETQYF,TGTGCCAGCAGGACACAGGGGAGAGAGACCCAGTACTTC
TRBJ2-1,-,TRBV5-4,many,CASSSISGVAYNEQFF,TGTGCCAGCAGCTCAATATCAGGGGTGGCCTACAATGAGCAGTTCTTC
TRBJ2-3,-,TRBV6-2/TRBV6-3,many,CASRDWVEVGRFTDTQYF,TGTGCCAGCCGGGACTGGGTAGAGGTCGGGCGTTTCACAGATACGCAGTATTTT
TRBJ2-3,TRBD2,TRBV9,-,CASSVVGGTSGRTDTQYF,TGTGCCAGCAGCGTAGTAGGGGGGACTAGCGGGAGGACAGATACGCAGTATTTT
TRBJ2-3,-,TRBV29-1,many,CSVLASMDTQYF,TGCAGCGTTCTGGCTAGCATGGATACGCAGTATTTT
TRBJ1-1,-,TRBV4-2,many,CASSQNAGIEAFF,TGTGCCAGCAGCCAAAACGCAGGGATTGAAGCTTTCTTT
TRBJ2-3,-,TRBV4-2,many,CASRDQGDTQYF,TGTGCCAGCAGGGATCAGGGAGATACGCAGTATTTT
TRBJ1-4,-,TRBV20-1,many,CSARTGGKLFF,TGCAGTGCCCGGACTGGGGGAAAACTGTTTTTT
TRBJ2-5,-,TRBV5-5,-,CASSFRTAEGQYF,TGTGCCAGCAGCTTCCGGACGGCCGAAGGCCAGTACTTC
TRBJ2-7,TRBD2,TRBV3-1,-,CASSQSRSGSPLYEQYF,TGTGCCAGCAGCCAATCTCGGAGCGGGAGCCCTCTTTACGAGCAGTACTTC
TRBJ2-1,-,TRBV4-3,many,CASSQGSSYNEQFF,TGCGCCAGCAGCCAGGGTAGCTCCTACAATGAGCAGTTCTTC
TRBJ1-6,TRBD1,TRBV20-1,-,CSARDITGDSSPLHF,TGCAGTGCTAGAGATATTACAGGGGATAGTTCACCCCTCCACTTT
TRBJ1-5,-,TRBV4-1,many,CASSLQDRFNQPQHF,TGCGCCAGCAGCCTCCAGGACCGATTCAATCAGCCCCAGCATTTT
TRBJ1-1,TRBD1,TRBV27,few,CASSIGQERYEAFF,TGTGCCAGCAGTATTGGACAGGAAAGATATGAAGCTTTCTTT
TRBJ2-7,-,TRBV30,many,CAWADPYYEQYF,TGTGCCTGGGCCGACCCTTACTACGAGCAGTACTTC
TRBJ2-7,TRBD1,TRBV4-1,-,CARSTGGYEQYF,TGCGCGCGCAGTACAGGGGGCTACGAGCAGTACTTC
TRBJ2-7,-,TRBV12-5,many,CASGAPPYEQYF,TGTGCTAGTGGTGCCCCGCCCTACGAGCAGTACTTC
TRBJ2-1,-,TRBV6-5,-,CASSYSYSGAYNEQFF,TGTGCCAGCAGTTACTCGTACTCCGGAGCCTACAATGAGCAGTTCTTC
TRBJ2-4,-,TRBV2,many,CASSERGTYRAKNIQYF,TGTGCCAGCAGTGAACGAGGGACCTACCGAGCCAAAAACATTCAGTACTTC
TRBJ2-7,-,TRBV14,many,CASSQGQGLLYEQYF,TGTGCCAGCAGCCAAGGACAGGGACTCTTGTACGAGCAGTACTTC
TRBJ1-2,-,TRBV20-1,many,CSAHDRHENNIGYTF,TGCAGTGCCCACGACAGGCACGAGAATAATATAGGCTACACCTTC
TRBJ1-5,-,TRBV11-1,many,CASSPGGNQPQHF,TGTGCCAGCAGCCCTGGGGGCAATCAGCCCCAGCATTTT
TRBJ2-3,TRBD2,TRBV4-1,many,CASSPIYGRATDTQYF,TGCGCCAGCAGCCCCATTTACGGGAGGGCCACAGATACGCAGTATTTT
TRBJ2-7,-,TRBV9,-,CASSEPATSYEQYF,TGTGCCAGCAGCGAACCAGCGACGTCCTACGAGCAGTACTTC
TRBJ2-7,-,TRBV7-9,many,CASSESTGPDYEQYF,TGTGCCAGCAGCGAGAGCACAGGGCCCGACTACGAGCAGTACTTC
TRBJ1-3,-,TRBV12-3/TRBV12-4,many,CASSPGGAVGNTIYF,TGTGCCAGCAGCCCCGGCGGGGCTGTAGGGAACACCATATATTTT
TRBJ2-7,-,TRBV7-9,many,CASSPLYEQYF,TGTGCCAGCAGCCCCCTGTACGAGCAGTACTTC
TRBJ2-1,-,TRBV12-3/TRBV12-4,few,CASSPGAYNEQFF,TGTGCCAGCAGCCCGGGAGCCTACAATGAGCAGTTCTTC
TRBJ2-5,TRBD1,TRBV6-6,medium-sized,CASSAEGARETQYF,TGTGCCAGCAGTGCCGAGGGGGCCCGAGAGACCCAGTACTTC
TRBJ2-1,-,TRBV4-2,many,CASSQDVGLSYNEQFF,TGTGCCAGCAGCCAAGATGTGGGACTCTCCTACAATGAGCAGTTCTTC
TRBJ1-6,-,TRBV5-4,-,CASSLGPFGSPLHF,TGTGCCAGCAGCTTGGGGCCCTTCGGTTCACCCCTCCACTTT
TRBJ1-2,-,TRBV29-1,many,CSVELSNYGYTF,TGCAGCGTTGAACTGTCTAACTATGGCTACACCTTC
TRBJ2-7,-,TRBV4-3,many,CASSQDRVRSYEQYF,TGCGCCAGCAGCCAAGATAGGGTTAGGTCCTACGAGCAGTACTTC
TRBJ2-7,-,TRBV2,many,CASSPWGGGSGHEQYF,TGTGCCAGCAGCCCCTGGGGGGGGGGCAGCGGTCACGAGCAGTACTTC
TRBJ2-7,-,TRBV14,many,CASSRYGVSSYEQYF,TGTGCCAGCAGCCGATACGGAGTAAGCTCCTACGAGCAGTACTTC
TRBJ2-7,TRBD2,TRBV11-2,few,CASSFYGGEAYEQYF,TGTGCCAGCAGCTTTTACGGGGGGGAAGCCTACGAGCAGTACTTC
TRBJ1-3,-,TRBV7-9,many,CASSRQPYREDTIYF,TGTGCCAGCAGCCGACAGCCCTACCGGGAGGACACCATATATTTT
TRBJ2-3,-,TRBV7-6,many,CASSLAERRISTDTQYF,TGTGCCAGCAGCTTAGCGGAACGTCGGATTAGCACAGATACGCAGTATTTT
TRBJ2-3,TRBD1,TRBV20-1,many,CSLFTGDETDTQYF,TGCAGCTTATTCACAGGGGACGAAACAGATACGCAGTATTTT
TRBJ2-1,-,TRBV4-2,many,CASSQDNGNEQFF,TGTGCCAGCAGCCAAGATAACGGTAATGAGCAGTTCTTC
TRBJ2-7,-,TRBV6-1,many,CASSELTGGYEQYF,TGTGCCAGCAGTGAGCTGACAGGTGGTTACGAGCAGTACTTC
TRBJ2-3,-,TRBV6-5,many,CASRTDLRDTQYF,TGTGCCAGCAGGACGGACCTAAGGGATACGCAGTATTTT
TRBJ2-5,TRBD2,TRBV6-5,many,CASRSGGQETQYF,TGTGCCAGCAGGAGCGGGGGTCAAGAGACCCAGTACTTC
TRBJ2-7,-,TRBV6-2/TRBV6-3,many,CASSPDPPAYEQYF,TGTGCCAGCAGTCCTGACCCGCCTGCCTACGAGCAGTACTTC
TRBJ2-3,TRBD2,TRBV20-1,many,CSARSKGPSGSYISTDTQYF,TGCAGTGCTAGAAGTAAAGGTCCTAGCGGGAGTTACATTAGCACAGATACGCAGTATTTT
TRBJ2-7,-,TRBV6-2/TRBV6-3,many,CASSDSSLGTHEQYF,TGTGCCAGCAGTGACTCATCCCTGGGGACACACGAGCAGTACTTC
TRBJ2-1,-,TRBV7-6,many,CASSLALASEQFF,TGTGCCAGCAGCTTAGCTCTAGCAAGTGAGCAGTTCTTC
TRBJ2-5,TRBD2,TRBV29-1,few,CSVSSGGKETQYF,TGCAGCGTTTCTAGCGGGGGGAAAGAGACCCAGTACTTC
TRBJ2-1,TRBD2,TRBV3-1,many,CASSHVYRDYSYNEQFF,TGTGCCAGCAGCCATGTGTACCGGGACTACTCCTACAATGAGCAGTTCTTC
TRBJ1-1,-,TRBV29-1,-,CSVEPGLETEAFF,TGCAGCGTTGAACCGGGACTAGAGACTGAAGCTTTCTTT